This TCR beta chain stems from a study of T-cell reconstitution after alpha-beta-depleted transplantation in children. General study results and limits: Several hundred graft clones that had expanded were reportedly the source of alpha-beta T cells about two months after transplant. Certain patients had high TCRbeta diversity at day 60, and it came from recipient T cells and thymic progenitors that survived. Newly produced T cells mostly accounted for T-cell counts and diversity one year post-transplant.

The authors prepared the TCRbeta library with unique molecular identifiers. TCRdb processed the PCR reads anew with MiXCR; each CDR3 protein has one entry. Among some 840,000 distinct CDR3 sequences listed, roughly 16% were seen once. This clonotype was recorded at least ten times. Its specificity is not known. Sequencing used PBMCs, mostly from graft donor cells, obtained 360 days after TCRalphabeta/CD19-depleted stem cell transplant. The receptor comes from a male patient younger than 18 who had a stem cell transplant for acute lymphoblastic leukemia, so the T cells may come from the graft donor.

The DNA for the CDR3 is TGTGCCAACCGGCCCTTCCCCGCAGATACGCAGTATTTT. Its protein product is CANRPFPADTQYF. V usage is TRBV25-1 and J usage is TRBJ2-3, with D uncertain. Per germline, CDR1 MGHDK and CDR2 SYGVNS. Deletions cut 10 bases from V and 4 bases from J, with 15 bases between. CDR3 length: 13 residues.